These 13 T cell receptor beta chains were sequenced from one sample in a study of blood T cell repertoires in COVID-19. Produced via immunoSEQ multiplex PCR; TCRdb's table is partial and in-frame only. The data hold under 200,000 clones, with roughly 87% observed a single time. Sequencing was done on a sample of peripheral blood. The receptors were sampled from a man aged 55 to 70 with active or convalescent COVID-19.

This clone was counted once. This chain joins TRBV5-1 and TRBJ1-2; D call uncertain. The CDR3 consists of 14 residues. Trimming left V 0 bases short and J 2 bases short, with 8 bases between. Germline CDR1 is SGHRS and CDR2 is YFSETQ. CDR3 sequence: CASSLESPNYGYTF. CDR3 bases: TGCGCCAGCAGCTTGGAAAGCCCAAACTATGGCTACACCTTC.

The rearrangement uses TRBV5-5 and TRBJ2-7, with a weak D call TRBD2 (6 bases). The CDR3 runs to 13 residues. Per the germline V gene, CDR1 is SGHKS and CDR2 is YYEKEE (reference sequence). V was pared by 0 bases and J by 6 bases, with 10 bases between. CDR3 residues: CASSLGGAVEQYF. CDR3 DNA: TGTGCCAGCAGCTTGGGCGGGGCGGTCGAGCAGTACTTC.

The chain has TRBV4-2 and TRBJ2-3; 10 nucleotides agree with TRBD2. Germline V gene data show CDR1 as LGHNA and CDR2 as YNFKEQ. CDR3 size: 18 residues. J was trimmed by 1 base and V by 1 base; bases with no gene match: 8. CDR3 sequence: CASSQGSGGAVGTDTQYF. As DNA, the CDR3 is TGTGCCAGCAGCCAAGGCAGCGGGGGGGCCGTGGGCACAGATACGCAGTATTTT.

This chain links TRBV11-2 with TRBJ2-2, with 7 bases aligning to TRBD2. The V and J ends lost 5 bases and 6 bases, in that order; junction bases with no gene match: 12. This CDR3 spans 16 amino acids. Germline V gives CDR1 SGHAT, CDR2 FQNNGV. CDR3 DNA: TGTGCCAGCAGCCCCTTGAGGACTAGGAAGGCCGGGGAGCTGTTTTTT. This translates into CASSPLRTRKAGELFF.

V gene TRBV6-4 combines with J gene TRBJ1-3; a possible D gene is TRBD1 (5 bases). CDR1 is MRHNA, CDR2 SNTAGT, per germline. With 6 bases removed from V and 0 bases from J, the gap between germline ends came to 15 bases. The CDR3 consists of 16 residues. The DNA of the CDR3 is TGTGCCAGCAGGGGGTCTTCAGGGTACTCTGGAAACACCATATATTTT. Translation gives CASRGSSGYSGNTIYF.

V usage is TRBV2 and J usage is TRBJ2-3, with 9 nucleotides matching TRBD1. V lost 8 bases to trimming and J lost 9 bases; unmatched junction nucleotides: 6. Germline loops: CDR1 SNHLY, CDR2 FYNNEI. The CDR3 totals 12 residues. The CDR3 loop reads CASVNRGQTQYF. As DNA, the CDR3 is TGTGCCAGCGTTAACAGGGGGCAGACGCAGTATTTT.

The chain has TRBV15 and TRBJ1-3; D unclear. This CDR3 region has 16 residues. Trimming stripped 4 bases from V and 0 bases from J, with 13 bases between. Germline loops: CDR1 LNHNV, CDR2 YYDKDF (reference sequence). As DNA, the CDR3 is TGTGCCACCAGCAATGACTTCGGGAGCTCTGGAAACACCATATATTTT. It codes for CATSNDFGSSGNTIYF.

This clone was seen just once. The chain is built from TRBV3-1 (or the pseudogene TRBV3-2) and TRBJ2-5, with D possibly TRBD1 on 5 matching bases. Trimming shortened V by 0 bases and J by 5 bases, and 16 bases separated the two germline ends. The CDR3 length is 16 residues. CDR1 and CDR2 (germline): LGHDT, YNNKEL (reference sequence). The CDR3 coding sequence is TGTGCCAGCAGCCAAGAAGGGGCGTACTTTGGGGAGACCCAGTACTTC. The encoded protein is CASSQEGAYFGETQYF.

This chain uses TRBV7-8 with TRBJ1-4, with D unclear. Germline V CDR1 and CDR2: SGHVS, FQNEAQ. V lost 5 bases to trimming and J lost 11 bases, with 21 bases between them. The CDR3 extends over 15 amino acids. The CDR3 region has the DNA TGTGCCAGCAGCCCAGAAGGCGCCCAAATGAGGAAACTGTTTTTT. This encodes CASSPEGAQMRKLFF.

The V gene is TRBV25-1, the J gene TRBJ2-3; a possible D gene is TRBD1 (5 bases). This CDR3 region has 14 residues. Germline CDR1 and CDR2: MGHDK and SYGVNS. Trimming removed 6 bases at V and 4 bases at J, with 14 bases between. The CDR3 DNA reads TGTGCCAGCAGCCCCTACTGGGGCGCAGATACGCAGTATTTT. It translates to CASSPYWGADTQYF.

The chain has TRBV5-1 and TRBJ2-5; no clear D. This CDR3 has 14 residues. V shed 0 bases and J shed 2 bases, with 8 bases lying between them. Germline V gene data show CDR1 as SGHRS and CDR2 as YFSETQ. CDR3: CASSLATFQETQYF. In nucleotides, the CDR3 is TGCGCCAGCAGCTTGGCCACTTTTCAAGAGACCCAGTACTTC. The full variable domain, in which reference TRBV5-1 and TRBJ2-5 provide the parts outside the CDR3, is KAGVTQTPRYLIKTRGQQVTLSCSPISGHRSVSWYQQTPGQGLQFLFEYFSETQRNKGNFPGRFSGRQFSNSRSEMNVSTLELGDSALYLCASSLATFQETQYFGPGTRLLVL.

The chain uses TRBV15 and TRBJ1-6, with a possible D match to TRBD1 (6 bases). Germline V gives CDR1 LNHNV, CDR2 YYDKDF (reference sequence). Trimming shortened V by 4 bases and J by 7 bases, and 11 bases separated the two germline ends. The CDR3 is made up of 14 amino acids. The CDR3 nucleotides read TGTGCCACCAGCATTTGGACAGAAAATTCACCCCTCCACTTT. Translation gives CATSIWTENSPLHF.

This sequence joins TRBV4-1 and TRBJ2-3, with D tentatively TRBD2 (6 bases). V was shortened by 3 bases and J by 6 bases, with 19 bases between the two germline ends. This CDR3 has 16 residues. Germline V gives CDR1 MGHRA, CDR2 YSYEKL. The CDR3 nucleotides are TGCGCCAGCAGCCAGCCTCCGGGACTGCGATATGATACGCAGTATTTT. Translating gives CASSQPPGLRYDTQYF.